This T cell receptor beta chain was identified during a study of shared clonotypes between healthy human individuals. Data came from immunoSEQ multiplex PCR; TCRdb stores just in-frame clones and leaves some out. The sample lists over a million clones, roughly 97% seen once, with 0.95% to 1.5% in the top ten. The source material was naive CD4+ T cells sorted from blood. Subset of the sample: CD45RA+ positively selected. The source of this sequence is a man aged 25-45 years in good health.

The CDR3 region is CASSSPGLSNQPQHF. The DNA for the CDR3 is TGTGCCAGCAGCTCGCCGGGACTCAGCAATCAGCCCCAGCATTTT. This chain joins TRBV7-8 and TRBJ1-5; TRBD1 might be the D (5 bases). CDR3 size: 15 residues. Deletions cut 4 bases from V and 1 base from J, with 11 bases between. Looked up from germline, CDR1 is SGHVS and CDR2 is FQNEAQ.